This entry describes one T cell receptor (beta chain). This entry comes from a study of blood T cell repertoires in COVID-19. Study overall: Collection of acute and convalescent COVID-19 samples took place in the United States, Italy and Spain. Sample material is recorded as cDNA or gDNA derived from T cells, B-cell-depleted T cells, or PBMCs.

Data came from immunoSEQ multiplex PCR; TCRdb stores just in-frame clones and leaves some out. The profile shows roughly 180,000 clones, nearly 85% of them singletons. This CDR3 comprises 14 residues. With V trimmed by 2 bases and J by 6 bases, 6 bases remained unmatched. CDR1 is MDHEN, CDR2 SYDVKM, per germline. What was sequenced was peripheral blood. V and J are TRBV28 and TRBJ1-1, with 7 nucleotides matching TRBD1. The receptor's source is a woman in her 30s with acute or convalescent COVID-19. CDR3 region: CASSLPQGISEAFF. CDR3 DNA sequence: TGTGCCAGCAGTTTACCACAGGGGATCTCTGAAGCTTTCTTT.